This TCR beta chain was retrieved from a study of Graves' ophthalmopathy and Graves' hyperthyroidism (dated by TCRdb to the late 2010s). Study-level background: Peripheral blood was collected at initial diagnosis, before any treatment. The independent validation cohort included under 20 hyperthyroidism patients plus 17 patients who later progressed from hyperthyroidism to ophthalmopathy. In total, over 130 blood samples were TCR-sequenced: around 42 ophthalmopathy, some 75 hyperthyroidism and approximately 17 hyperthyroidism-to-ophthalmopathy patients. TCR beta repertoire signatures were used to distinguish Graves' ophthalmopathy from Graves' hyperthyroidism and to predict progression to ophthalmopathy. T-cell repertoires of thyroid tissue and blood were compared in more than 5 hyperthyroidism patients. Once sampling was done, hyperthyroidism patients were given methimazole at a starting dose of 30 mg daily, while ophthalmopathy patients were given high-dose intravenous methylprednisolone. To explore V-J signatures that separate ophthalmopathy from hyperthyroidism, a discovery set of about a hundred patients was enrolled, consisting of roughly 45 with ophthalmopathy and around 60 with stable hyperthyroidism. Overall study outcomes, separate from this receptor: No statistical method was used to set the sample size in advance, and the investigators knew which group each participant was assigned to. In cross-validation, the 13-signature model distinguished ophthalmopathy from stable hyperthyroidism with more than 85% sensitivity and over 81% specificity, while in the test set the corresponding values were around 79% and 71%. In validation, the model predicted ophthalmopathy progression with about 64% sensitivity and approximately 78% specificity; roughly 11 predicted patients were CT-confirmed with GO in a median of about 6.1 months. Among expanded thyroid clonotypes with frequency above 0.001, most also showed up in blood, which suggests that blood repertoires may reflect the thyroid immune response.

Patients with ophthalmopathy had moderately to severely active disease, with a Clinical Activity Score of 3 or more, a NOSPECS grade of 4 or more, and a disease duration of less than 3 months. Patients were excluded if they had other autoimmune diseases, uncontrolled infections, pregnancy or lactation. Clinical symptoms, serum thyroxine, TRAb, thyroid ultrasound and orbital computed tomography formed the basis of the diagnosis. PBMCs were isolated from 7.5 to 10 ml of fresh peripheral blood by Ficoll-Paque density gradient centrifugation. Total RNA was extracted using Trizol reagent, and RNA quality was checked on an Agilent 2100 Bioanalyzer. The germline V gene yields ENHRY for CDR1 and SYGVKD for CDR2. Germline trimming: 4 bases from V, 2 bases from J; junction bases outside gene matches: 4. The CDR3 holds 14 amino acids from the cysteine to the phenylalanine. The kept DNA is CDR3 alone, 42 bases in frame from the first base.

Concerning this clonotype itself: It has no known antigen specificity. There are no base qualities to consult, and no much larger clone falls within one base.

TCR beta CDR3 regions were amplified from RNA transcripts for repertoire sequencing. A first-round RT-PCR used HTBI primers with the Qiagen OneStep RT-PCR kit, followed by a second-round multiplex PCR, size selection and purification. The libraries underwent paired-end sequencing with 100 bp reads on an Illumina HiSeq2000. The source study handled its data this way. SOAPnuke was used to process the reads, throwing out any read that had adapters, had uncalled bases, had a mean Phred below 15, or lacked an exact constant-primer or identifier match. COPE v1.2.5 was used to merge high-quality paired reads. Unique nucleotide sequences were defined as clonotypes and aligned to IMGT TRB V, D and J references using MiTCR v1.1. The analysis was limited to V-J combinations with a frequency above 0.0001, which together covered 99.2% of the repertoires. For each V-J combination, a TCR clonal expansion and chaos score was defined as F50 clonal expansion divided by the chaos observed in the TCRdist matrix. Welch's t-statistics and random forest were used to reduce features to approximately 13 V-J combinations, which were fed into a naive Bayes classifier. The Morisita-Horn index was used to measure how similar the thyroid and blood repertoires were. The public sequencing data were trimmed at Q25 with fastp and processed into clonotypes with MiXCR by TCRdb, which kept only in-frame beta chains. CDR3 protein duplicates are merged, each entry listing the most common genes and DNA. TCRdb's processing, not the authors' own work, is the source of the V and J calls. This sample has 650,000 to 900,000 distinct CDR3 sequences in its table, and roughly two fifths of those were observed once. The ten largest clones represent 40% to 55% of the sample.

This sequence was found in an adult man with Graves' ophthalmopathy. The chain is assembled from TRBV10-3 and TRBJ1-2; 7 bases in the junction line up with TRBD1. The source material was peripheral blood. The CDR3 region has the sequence CAISALTGNYGYTF. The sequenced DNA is TGTGCCATCAGTGCACTGACAGGGAACTATGGCTACACCTTC.